Each of the 2 T cell receptor beta chains below was sequenced from the same sample in a study of T cell responses to AZD1222 COVID-19 vaccine. Some clones are missing from TCRdb's copy, which holds only in-frame ones; the method was immunoSEQ multiplex PCR. In the table there are approximately 200,000 clones, roughly 92% of which are singletons. This specimen consisted of peripheral blood, obtained 28 days after the second AZD1222 dose. The source of these receptors is an adult who received the AZD1222 COVID-19 vaccine.

This clone occurred a few times. V is TRBV5-5 and J is TRBJ2-3, with D perhaps TRBD2 (5 bases). The CDR3 loop spans 16 amino acids. Germline V gene sequence: CDR1 SGHKS, CDR2 YYEKEE (reference sequence). V shed 4 bases and J shed 2 bases, with 17 bases lying between them. Here the CDR3 DNA reads TGTGCCAGCAGCCTCGGGGTAGCATCTGACACAGATACGCAGTATTTT. It yields the protein CASSLGVASDTDTQYF.

This chain uses TRBV11-1 with TRBJ2-7; 8 positions match TRBD2. The CDR3 length is 15 residues. V lost 3 bases, J lost 0 bases, and 4 bases stayed unmatched. CDR1 is SGHAT, CDR2 FQDESV, per germline (reference sequence). The CDR3 nucleotides read TGTGCCAGCAGCTTGGTTAGCGGGGACTCCTACGAGCAGTACTTC. Its protein product is CASSLVSGDSYEQYF.